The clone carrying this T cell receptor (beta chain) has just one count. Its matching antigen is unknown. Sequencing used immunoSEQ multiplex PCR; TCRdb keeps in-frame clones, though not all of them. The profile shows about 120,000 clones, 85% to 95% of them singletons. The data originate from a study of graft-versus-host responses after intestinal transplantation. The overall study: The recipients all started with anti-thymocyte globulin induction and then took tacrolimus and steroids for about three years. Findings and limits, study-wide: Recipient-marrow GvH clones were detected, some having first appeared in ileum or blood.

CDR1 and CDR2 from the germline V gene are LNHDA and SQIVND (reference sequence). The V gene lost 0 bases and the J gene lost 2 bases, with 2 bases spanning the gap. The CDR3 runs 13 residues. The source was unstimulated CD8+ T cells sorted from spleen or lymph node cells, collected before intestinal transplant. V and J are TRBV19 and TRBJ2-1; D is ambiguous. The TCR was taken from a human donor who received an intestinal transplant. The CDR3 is CASSIETYNEQFF. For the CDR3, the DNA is TGTGCCAGTAGTATAGAGACCTACAATGAGCAGTTCTTC. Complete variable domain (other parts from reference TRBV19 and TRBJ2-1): DGGITQSPKYLFRKEGQNVTLSCEQNLNHDAMYWYRQDPGQGLRLIYYSQIVNDFQKGDIAEGYSVSREKKESFPLTVTSAQKNPTAFYLCASSIETYNEQFFGPGTRLTVL.